These T cell receptor beta chains were read from a single sample in a study of PD-1 blockade in classical Hodgkin lymphoma. Clones were sequenced by immunoSEQ multiplex PCR, and TCRdb holds only the in-frame ones, with some missing. The table shows approximately 19,000 clones, with 77% occurring only once. The material sequenced was peripheral blood mononuclear cells (PBMCs), taken before the second cycle of nivolumab. All receptors come from a human donor with classical Hodgkin lymphoma. Both conserved end residues are part of each CDR3.

cdr3_aa,v_call,j_call
CASSSKGPAGEDNEQFF,TRBV11-2,TRBJ2-1
CASSHRDRGEAREKLFF,TRBV5-6,TRBJ1-4
CASGLGPGQVAFF,TRBV12-5,TRBJ1-1
CASSQLSPGELFF,TRBV18,TRBJ2-2
CASSVKGSGNTIYF,TRBV6-1,TRBJ1-3
CASSGYRDNTEAFF,TRBV7-9,TRBJ1-1
CASSRPGLNSGNTIYF,TRBV7-8,TRBJ1-3
CASSLYRDRDSPLHF,TRBV7-9,TRBJ1-6
CAISARFRHTDTQYF,TRBV19,TRBJ2-3
CAWSVSGTGELFF,TRBV30,TRBJ2-2
CASSLGSPNQPQHF,TRBV11-2,TRBJ1-5
CASSQTTSGGAGDTQYF,TRBV14,TRBJ2-3
CAWRASGSGAGELFF,TRBV30,TRBJ2-2
CASSSLSYSYEQYF,TRBV6-6,TRBJ2-7
CASSLSGQGNGYTF,TRBV18,TRBJ1-2
CASSLGQGRVETQYF,TRBV5-1,TRBJ2-5
CASSDSLSDRDRGYTF,TRBV2,TRBJ1-2
CASSGRGSTDTQYF,TRBV19,TRBJ2-3
CASSQSRGLAGGEQYF,TRBV4-3,TRBJ2-7
CASSLESGTSEHTQYF,TRBV5-4,TRBJ2-3
CSVEQLAGGGDTQYF,TRBV29-1,TRBJ2-3
CASSLAQWTQGEGYTF,TRBV5-1,TRBJ1-2
CASSGLVAGTYNEQFF,TRBV6-1,TRBJ2-1
CASSIHPQGPAEAFF,TRBV19,TRBJ1-1
CASWISGANVLTF,TRBV6-1,TRBJ2-6
CASSNGGTSSYNEQFF,TRBV5-4,TRBJ2-1
CASSTQTGYGYTF,TRBV19,TRBJ1-2
CSVRRTQETQYF,TRBV29-1,TRBJ2-5
CASESDSTEAFF,TRBV2,TRBJ1-1
CSVEGAGPYEQYF,TRBV29-1,TRBJ2-7
CASSLELAVNEQFF,TRBV7-9,TRBJ2-1
CASSPRVGQNIQYF,TRBV18,TRBJ2-4
CASSFLGASSAEQYF,TRBV11-3,TRBJ2-7
CASSPGHEQYF,TRBV7-9,TRBJ2-7
CASSWPGPNTEAFF,TRBV21-1,TRBJ1-1
CASSQEHSSYNEQFF,TRBV4-2,TRBJ2-1
CASSLAQGMSNQPQHF,TRBV5-6,TRBJ1-5
CASSEVGYGYTF,TRBV6-1,TRBJ1-2
CASSEAAGGSRGYEQYF,TRBV6-1,TRBJ2-7
CASTPSAGDTDTQYF,TRBV11-3,TRBJ2-3
CASSFAGGPPETQYF,TRBV7-8,TRBJ2-5
CASSPRQTSGNTIYF,TRBV18,TRBJ1-3
CASSVGDLAPETQYF,TRBV9,TRBJ2-5